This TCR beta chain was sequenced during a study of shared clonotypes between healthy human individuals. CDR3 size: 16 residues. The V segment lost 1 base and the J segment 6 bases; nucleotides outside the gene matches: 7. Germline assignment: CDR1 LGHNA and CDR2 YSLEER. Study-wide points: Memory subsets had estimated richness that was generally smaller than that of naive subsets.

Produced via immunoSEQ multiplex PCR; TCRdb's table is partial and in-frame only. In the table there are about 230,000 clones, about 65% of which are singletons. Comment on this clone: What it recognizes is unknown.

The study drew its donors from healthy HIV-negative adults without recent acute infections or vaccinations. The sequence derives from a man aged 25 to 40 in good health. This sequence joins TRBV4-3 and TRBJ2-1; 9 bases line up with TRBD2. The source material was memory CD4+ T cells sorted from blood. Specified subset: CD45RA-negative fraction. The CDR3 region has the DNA TGCGCCAGCAGCCAAGTTGGCGGGAGGGCCGGCAATGAGCAGTTCTTC. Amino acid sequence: CASSQVGGRAGNEQFF.